The entry below describes one TCR beta chain. Its antigen is unidentified. Germline V gene lookup returns CDR1 KGHSH and CDR2 LQKENI. This CDR3 has 14 amino acids. Trimming removed 2 bases at V and 0 bases at J, with 7 bases between. This entry comes from a study of B cell selection in AIRE deficiency. Whole-study findings and limits: Shared Treg sequences were biased toward short CDR3s with few non-templated nucleotide insertions. Approximately 33% of healthy-shared Treg TCRbeta sequences appeared in patient Tconv cells. Healthy Tconv contained less than 40% of shared healthy Treg sequences; only TCRbeta sequenced.

Original data processing: Conventional T cell pools: 1x10^5 or so distinct patient, 130,000 to 150,000 donor TCRbeta sequences. Profiled with immunoSEQ multiplex PCR; TCRdb holds only in-frame clones, not every one. V and J calls and clone size follow that table, whereas D and trimming were derived from the DNA. This table holds some 23,000 clones, about 98% found once. Sorting defined conventional CD4 T cells as CD4+CD127+. Sequenced input: conventional CD4+ T cells sorted from PBMCs. The chain employs TRBV18 and TRBJ1-1; D is ambiguous. The receptor was isolated from a human donor with AIRE deficiency. The CDR3 loop is CASSPERLNTEAFF. CDR3 bases: TGTGCCAGCTCACCAGAGAGATTGAACACTGAAGCTTTCTTT.